This passage covers 6 T cell receptor beta chains from one sample sequenced in a study of CD8 T cells in Susac syndrome. Random hexamers were used to reverse transcribe an amount of roughly 0.5 to 1 ug RNA. TCRdb redid the calling of the immunoSEQ multiplex PCR reads with MiXCR, one entry per CDR3 protein. Of a few hundred thousand distinct CDR3 sequences listed, about 95% were seen once; the top ten hold around 0.15%. Input material: CD4+ T cells from PBMCs. The receptors were sampled from a human donor with Susac syndrome.

This clonotype appeared a single time. The gene calls are TRBV7-2 and TRBJ2-1; no reliable D call. CDR3 length: 13 amino acids. Trimming removed 2 bases from V and 13 bases from J, with 15 bases in between. Germline V gene data show CDR1 as SGHTA and CDR2 as FQGNSA. The CDR3 nucleotides are TGTGCCAGCAGCTTATCAGAGGATTTTTCCCAGTTCTTC. Encoded protein: CASSLSEDFSQFF.

This clonotype was detected only once. The junction departs from the called germline gene at one end, perhaps through a read error. The V gene is TRBV20-1, the J gene TRBJ2-1, with D possibly TRBD1 on 6 matching bases. The CDR3 spans 12 residues. In germline, CDR1 is DFQATT, CDR2 SNEGSKA (reference sequence). CDR3 amino acids: CSPRGSYNEQFF. In DNA form, the CDR3 reads TGCAGTCCTAGGGGGTCTTACAATGAGCAGTTCTTC.

V usage is TRBV20-1 and J usage is TRBJ1-1; D is ambiguous. This CDR3 contains 13 residues. Germline V CDR1 and CDR2: DFQATT, SNEGSKA (reference sequence). The V end was cut by 3 bases, the J end by 0 bases, with 8 bases between. CDR3 nucleotide sequence: TGCAGTGCTAGGGCAGATTTGAACACTGAAGCTTTCTTT. Amino acids: CSARADLNTEAFF.

The chain joins TRBV5-1 to TRBJ2-1, with 9 nucleotides matching TRBD1. V trimming: 6 bases; J trimming: 7 bases; junction bases outside the gene matches: 5. The CDR3 extends over 13 amino acids. Germline values: CDR1 SGHRS, CDR2 YFSETQ. The CDR3 is CASMGQGFNEQFF. The DNA of the CDR3 is TGCGCCAGCATGGGACAGGGATTTAATGAGCAGTTCTTC.

This sequence joins TRBV20-1 and TRBJ2-5; D remains ambiguous. Germline V gene sequence: CDR1 DFQATT, CDR2 SNEGSKA (reference sequence). The CDR3 has 13 amino acids. V was trimmed by 0 bases and J by 2 bases, leaving 7 bases between them. The CDR3 coding sequence is TGCAGTGCTAGAGAGACGGTGCAAGAGACCCAGTACTTC. It translates to CSARETVQETQYF.

The rearrangement links TRBV7-2 to TRBJ1-1; D remains unclear. Per germline, CDR1 SGHTA and CDR2 FQGNSA. Trimming left V 6 bases short and J 0 bases short, with 11 bases between. The CDR3 runs 14 residues. CDR3 DNA sequence: TGTGCCAGCAGGCTACTTACCATGAACACTGAAGCTTTCTTT. Encoded protein: CASRLLTMNTEAFF.